This T cell receptor beta chain was profiled in a study of blood T cells in healthy people across ages. V lost 3 bases to trimming and J lost 0 bases; unmatched junction nucleotides: 2. The CDR3 is made up of 17 amino acids. Germline CDR1 SGHNT, CDR2 YYREEE (reference sequence). It was with a sample-barcoded 5' primer and a J-beta primer mix that a second PCR of about 7 to 12 cycles was run. TCRdb re-called the 5' RACE reads through MiXCR, storing one row per CDR3 protein. The data show 550,000 to 750,000 distinct CDR3 sequences, with about 21% seen just once and 3.6% held by the top ten. Notes on the study in general: It was found that TCR beta diversity correlated strongly with the percentage of naive T cells.

Sample donors were healthy Caucasian individuals that came from Russia, aged about 6 to 95. This clonotype showed up just a few times. Its antigen remains unidentified. Sequencing was carried out using blood. The chain carries TRBV5-4 and TRBJ2-4, with 14 positions matching TRBD2. The sequence derives from a man aged 70 or older in good health. CDR3 DNA sequence: TGTGCCAGCAGCTCGGGACTAGCGGGAGAAGCCAAAAACATTCAGTACTTC. It translates to CASSSGLAGEAKNIQYF. Looking up the rest from reference TRBV5-4 and TRBJ2-4 gives the full variable domain: ETGVTQSPTHLIKTRGQQVTLRCSSQSGHNTVSWYQQALGQGPQFIFQYYREEENGRGNFPPRFSGLQFPNYSSELNVNALELDDSALYLCASSSGLAGEAKNIQYFGAGTRLSVL.